Presented here are 28 T cell receptor beta chains from one specimen sequenced in a study of OX40 agonist ivuxolimab in advanced cancers. Assay used: immunoSEQ multiplex PCR; TCRdb lists only in-frame clones, some missing. The table lists 77,000 or so clones, 85% to 95% of them singletons. The starting material was CD4+ or CD8+ T cells sorted from blood, obtained in a trial of the OX40 agonist ivuxolimab. All receptors come from an adult with an advanced solid tumor such as melanoma, head and neck, liver or kidney cancer.

This chain joins TRBV5-1 and TRBJ1-6; 8 positions agree with TRBD1. This CDR3 spans 14 amino acids. Germline V gives CDR1 SGHRS, CDR2 YFSETQ. Unmatched junction bases numbered 0, after V lost 0 bases and J lost 7 bases. The CDR3 loop is CASSLGQGNSPLHF. For the CDR3, the DNA is TGCGCCAGCAGCTTGGGACAGGGGAATTCACCCCTCCACTTT.

The chain has TRBV19 and TRBJ1-3; D unclear. With 5 bases removed from V and 2 bases from J, the gap between germline ends came to 7 bases. The CDR3 is 13 amino acids. Per germline, CDR1 LNHDA and CDR2 SQIVND (reference sequence). The CDR3 sequence: CASSYSAGNTIYF. The CDR3 bases are TGTGCCAGTAGTTATAGCGCTGGAAACACCATATATTTT.

The chain combines TRBV7-2 with TRBJ2-1, with 7 bases aligning to TRBD2. This CDR3 contains 16 residues. Germline V gene sequence: CDR1 SGHTA, CDR2 FQGNSA. The J segment lost 7 bases and the V segment lost 1 base, leaving 10 bases of the junction unmatched. The CDR3 coding sequence is TGTGCCAGCAGCTTAGGGGGAGGGGCGGGAGTTAATGAGCAGTTCTTC. It yields the protein CASSLGGGAGVNEQFF.

The chain joins TRBV10-3 to TRBJ2-6; either TRBD1 or TRBD2 may supply D (5 bases each). The germline V gene encodes CDR1 ENHRY and CDR2 SYGVKD. Trimming left V 4 bases short and J 4 bases short, with 11 bases between. The CDR3 has 15 amino acids. CDR3 nucleotides: TGTGCCATCAGTGGATGGGGGTTCGGGGCCAACGTCCTGACTTTC. Its protein is CAISGWGFGANVLTF.

This clone was picked up a small number of times. V and J are TRBV6-5 and TRBJ1-2, with a tentative D call TRBD1 (5 bases). This CDR3 contains 14 residues. The germline V gene encodes CDR1 MNHEY and CDR2 SVGAGI. V gave up 6 bases and J gave up 4 bases, with 15 bases separating them. The CDR3, as DNA: TGTGCCAGCAGCTTCCTGGGGGGGACCTATGGCTACACCTTC. Residues: CASSFLGGTYGYTF.

The V and J genes are TRBV30 and TRBJ2-1, with TRBD2 matching over 9 bases. The CDR3 is 19 amino acids. Germline lookup yields CDR1 GTSNPN and CDR2 SVGIG (reference sequence). The V gene end was trimmed by 0 bases and the J gene end by 3 bases; junction bases not matched to a gene: 15. Here the CDR3 reads CAWSVWLAGPPGNYNEQFF. The CDR3 DNA follows: TGTGCCTGGAGTGTGTGGCTAGCGGGACCCCCCGGGAACTACAATGAGCAGTTCTTC.

In this sample, this clone turned up a few times. V and J are TRBV29-1 and TRBJ1-1; D gene unclear. The CDR3 is made up of 11 amino acids. Germline V gene lookup returns CDR1 SQVTM and CDR2 ANQGSEA. Trimming left V 1 base short and J 7 bases short, with 7 bases between. The DNA of the CDR3 is TGCAGCGTTGAAGGGTTTGTTGAAGCTTTCTTT. This encodes CSVEGFVEAFF.

Here the CDR3 reads CASSPGGLLRYEQYF. The CDR3 bases are TGTGCCAGCTCACCGGGCGGACTTCTACGGTACGAGCAGTACTTC. This sequence joins TRBV18 and TRBJ2-7, with a tentative D call TRBD2 (5 bases). The V and J ends lost 3 bases and 4 bases respectively, with 16 bases between them. The CDR3 totals 15 residues. Per germline, CDR1 KGHSH and CDR2 LQKENI.

V is TRBV5-1 and J is TRBJ2-1, with D possibly TRBD2 on 5 matching bases. CDR1 is SGHRS and CDR2 is YFSETQ in the germline V gene. V gave up 9 bases and J gave up 2 bases, with 15 bases separating them. The CDR3 extends over 14 amino acids. The CDR3 loop is CATQTGGTYNEQFF. Here the CDR3 DNA reads TGCGCCACCCAGACTGGAGGTACCTACAATGAGCAGTTCTTC. The full variable domain, its missing parts supplied by reference TRBV5-1 and TRBJ2-1, is KAGVTQTPRYLIKTRGQQVTLSCSPISGHRSVSWYQQTPGQGLQFLFEYFSETQRNKGNFPGRFSGRQFSNSRSEMNVSTLELGDSALYLCATQTGGTYNEQFFGPGTRLTVL.

The V and J genes are TRBV27 and TRBJ2-1, with D perhaps matching TRBD1 or TRBD2 (5 bases each). The germline V gene has CDR1 MNHEY and CDR2 SMNVEV (reference sequence). The CDR3 has 14 amino acids. V dropped 6 bases and J dropped 2 bases, with 11 bases sitting between them. The CDR3 sequence: CASRSGTPYNEQFF. Here the CDR3 DNA reads TGTGCCAGCAGGTCGGGGACCCCCTACAATGAGCAGTTCTTC.

This chain connects TRBV19 to TRBJ1-2, with a tentative D call TRBD1 (5 bases). Germline V lookup: CDR1 LNHDA, CDR2 SQIVND (reference sequence). Trimming removed 8 bases from V and 2 bases from J, with 21 bases in between. This CDR3 has 16 amino acids. The CDR3 DNA is TGTGCCAGTTGGGGGAATGGGGTCCTTCGCAACTATGGCTACACCTTC. Translating it yields CASWGNGVLRNYGYTF.

The chain is built from TRBV28 and TRBJ2-7; D is uncertain. The ends were cut back, 4 bases at V and 5 bases at J, with 6 bases in the middle. The germline V gene encodes CDR1 MDHEN and CDR2 SYDVKM. The CDR3 covers 11 residues. CDR3 DNA: TGTGCCAGCAGTTCCCCCAACGAGCAGTACTTC. Translated, it gives CASSSPNEQYF.

V usage is TRBV6-1 and J usage is TRBJ2-4, with 9 bases aligning to TRBD1. Per the germline V gene, CDR1 is MNHNS and CDR2 is SASEGT. CDR3 length: 18 residues. With 1 base clipped from V and 6 bases from J, the junction kept 13 bases outside the gene matches. In DNA form, the CDR3 reads TGTGCCAGCAGTGAAGGTTATAAGCGACAGGGGGTCGGAAACATTCAGTACTTC. Its protein product is CASSEGYKRQGVGNIQYF.

This clone appeared once. The genes are TRBV2 and TRBJ2-7; 10 nucleotides align to TRBD1. Germline assignment: CDR1 SNHLY and CDR2 FYNNEI. This CDR3 has 17 amino acids. The trim removed 4 bases at V and 2 bases at J, leaving 11 bases unmatched. This chain's CDR3 is CASSVGGIGQGAYEQYF. The CDR3 DNA reads TGTGCCAGCAGTGTGGGTGGGATCGGACAGGGGGCCTACGAGCAGTACTTC.

The V call is TRBV30, the J call TRBJ1-1; no firm D call. CDR1 and CDR2 from the germline V gene are GTSNPN and SVGIG (reference sequence). The germline V and J ends were trimmed by 5 bases and 11 bases, with 21 bases remaining between them. CDR3 size: 13 residues. CDR3 nucleotide sequence: TGTGCCTGGTTATTGGACTCCTCGGAAGGGGCTTTCTTT. Translating it yields CAWLLDSSEGAFF.

The rearrangement uses TRBV5-6 and TRBJ2-1, with TRBD2 identical over 12 bases. Germline values: CDR1 SGHDT, CDR2 YYEEEE. The CDR3 spans 15 residues. The V gene end was trimmed by 2 bases and the J gene end by 8 bases; junction bases not matched to a gene: 5. The CDR3 loop is CASSFRTSGVDEQFF. As DNA, the CDR3 is TGTGCCAGCAGCTTTAGGACTAGCGGGGTGGATGAGCAGTTCTTC.

The chain links TRBV30 to TRBJ1-4; 10 nucleotides align to TRBD1. J was trimmed by 13 bases and V by 1 base; bases with no gene match: 0. This CDR3 comprises 11 residues. Per the germline V gene, CDR1 is GTSNPN and CDR2 is SVGIG (reference sequence). The CDR3 protein is CAWSGTGGLFF. In DNA, the CDR3 is TGTGCCTGGAGTGGGACAGGGGGACTGTTTTTT.

The V call is TRBV18, the J call TRBJ2-1, with 7 bases matching TRBD1. The CDR3 is 15 amino acids. Germline-derived CDR1 and CDR2 are KGHSH and LQKENI. The ends lost 3 bases at V and 1 base at J; junction bases unmatched: 3. CDR3 residues: CASSPWTGSYNEQFF. CDR3 nucleotide sequence: TGTGCCAGCTCACCCTGGACAGGATCCTACAATGAGCAGTTCTTC.

The rearrangement links TRBV6-6 to TRBJ1-3; D unclear. CDR3 size: 14 residues. Deletions cut 4 bases from V and 0 bases from J, with 7 bases between. Germline V CDR1 and CDR2: MNHNY, SVGAGI (reference sequence). CDR3 protein: CASSSRSSGNTIYF. In nucleotides, the CDR3 is TGTGCCAGCAGTTCCCGGAGCTCTGGAAACACCATATATTTT.

This clone has more than one count but fewer than ten. J is TRBJ2-7 and V is TRBV20-1; D is unresolved. V lost 7 bases, J lost 6 bases, and 13 bases lay in between. The CDR3 totals 11 residues. Germline CDR1 is DFQATT and CDR2 is SNEGSKA (reference sequence). The CDR3 here is CSVALWIEQYF. In DNA form, the CDR3 reads TGCAGTGTCGCCTTGTGGATCGAGCAGTACTTC.

This rearrangement joins TRBV18 to TRBJ2-1, with 8 bases matching TRBD2. J gave up 6 bases and V 4 bases, and 11 bases lay outside the gene matches. CDR1 KGHSH and CDR2 LQKENI come from the germline V gene. This CDR3 has 16 amino acids. The CDR3 region is CASSQQRETLGNEQFF. CDR3 DNA sequence: TGTGCCAGCTCACAACAGCGGGAGACTCTCGGCAATGAGCAGTTCTTC.

The gene calls are TRBV6-5 and TRBJ1-5; TRBD1 might be the D (5 bases). This CDR3 has 15 amino acids. Trimming stripped 5 bases from V and 6 bases from J, with 17 bases between. Per the germline V gene, CDR1 is MNHEY and CDR2 is SVGAGI. CDR3 nucleotide sequence: TGTGCCAGCAGTCCGGGCCTCCTGAGGGGTCAGCCCCAGCATTTT. Protein product: CASSPGLLRGQPQHF.

The chain employs TRBV28 and TRBJ2-5, with 9 bases matching TRBD2. J was trimmed by 4 bases and V by 8 bases; bases with no gene match: 11. Germline assignment: CDR1 MDHEN and CDR2 SYDVKM. This CDR3 is 15 amino acids long. CDR3 nucleotides: TGTGCCAGCCTGTCCGGTGGACTAGCGCGAGAGACCCAGTACTTC. This sequence encodes CASLSGGLARETQYF.

The chain recombines TRBV2 with TRBJ1-5; 10 bases fit TRBD1. The germline gives CDR1 SNHLY, CDR2 FYNNEI. Trimming at V came to 2 bases and at J to 8 bases, leaving 3 bases not matched to a gene. This CDR3 region has 14 residues. The CDR3 coding sequence is TGTGCCAGCAGTGAAAGGACAGGGGGGGAGCCCCAGCATTTT. It is translated as CASSERTGGEPQHF.

J is TRBJ1-3 and V is TRBV18; a possible D gene is TRBD1 (6 bases). V dropped 4 bases and J dropped 6 bases, with 16 bases sitting between them. Germline V gene data show CDR1 as KGHSH and CDR2 as LQKENI. CDR3 length: 15 residues. CDR3 bases: TGTGCCAGCTCACTGACCTACAGGGACGAAAACACCATATATTTT. Its protein product is CASSLTYRDENTIYF.

A single count supports this clone. V usage is TRBV5-1 and J usage is TRBJ2-2; 12 bases align to TRBD2. Unmatched junction bases numbered 12, after V lost 5 bases and J lost 7 bases. The CDR3 runs 17 residues. Germline V gene lookup returns CDR1 SGHRS and CDR2 YFSETQ. CDR3 loop: CASSRRTSGASGGELFF. CDR3 DNA: TGCGCCAGCAGTCGGAGGACTAGCGGGGCGTCTGGCGGGGAGCTGTTTTTT.

The rearrangement joins TRBV6-5 to TRBJ2-3; possible D gene TRBD1, 5 bases. This CDR3 comprises 15 residues. CDR1 and CDR2 (germline): MNHEY, SVGAGI. With 0 bases removed from V and 5 bases from J, the gap between germline ends came to 12 bases. CDR3 nucleotide sequence: TGTGCCAGCAGTTACTCTGCCCAGGGAAAAGATACGCAGTATTTT. Its translation is CASSYSAQGKDTQYF.

The genes are TRBV19 and TRBJ2-1, with 7 bases that match TRBD1. This CDR3 has 15 amino acids. Per germline, CDR1 LNHDA and CDR2 SQIVND (reference sequence). V trimming: 6 bases; J trimming: 0 bases; junction bases outside the gene matches: 5. In DNA, the CDR3 is TGTGCCAGTAGGGGGAACAGGGGCTCCTACAATGAGCAGTTCTTC. It is translated as CASRGNRGSYNEQFF.